The present TCR beta chain was sequenced within a study of shared clonotypes between healthy human individuals. Study-level information: Aged between 18 and 49, the donors were a couple of women and three men. Each donor contributed plates that comprised three CD4 naive, three CD4 memory, two CD8 naive and one CD8 memory. Overall study results and limits: Non-shared clonotypes had lower generation probabilities than those shared by all four donors.

The study drew all its donors from Caucasian adults living in Nashville, Tennessee. A word on this clone: Its antigen is not known.

Sequencing used immunoSEQ multiplex PCR; TCRdb keeps in-frame clones, though not all of them. The sample holds hundreds of thousands of clones, around three quarters seen once. V shed 5 bases and J 5 bases; nucleotides not matched to a gene: 5. Germline values: CDR1 MNHEY, CDR2 SVGAGI. CDR3 length: 13 residues. This sequence joins TRBV6-5 and TRBJ1-1; 7 nucleotides agree with TRBD1. This receptor was taken from a woman in her thirties in good health. The specimen was memory CD4+ T cells sorted from blood. Sample subset: CD45RA-negative fraction. As DNA, the CDR3 is TGTGCCAGCAGTCTGACAGGGCGGACTGAAGCTTTCTTT. It translates to CASSLTGRTEAFF.